Described below is a single TCR beta chain sequence and its context. The germline V and J ends were trimmed by 5 bases and 1 base, with 11 bases remaining between them. Germline CDR1 is SGHVS and CDR2 is FQNEAQ. The CDR3 has 14 amino acids. This sample is part of a study of T cells in tuberculosis. Generated by immunoSEQ multiplex PCR, the TCRdb table keeps only in-frame clones and is missing some. The sample lists about 25,000 clones, about 95% occurring once. The source is a donor aged 10-35 years with latent tuberculosis or without tuberculosis infection. This sequence joins TRBV7-8 and TRBJ2-5; D gene uncertain. The sequenced material came from PBMCs. The chain's CDR3 is CASSERPGQETQYF. DNA for the CDR3: TGTGCCAGCAGCGAGAGGCCTGGCCAAGAGACCCAGTACTTC.